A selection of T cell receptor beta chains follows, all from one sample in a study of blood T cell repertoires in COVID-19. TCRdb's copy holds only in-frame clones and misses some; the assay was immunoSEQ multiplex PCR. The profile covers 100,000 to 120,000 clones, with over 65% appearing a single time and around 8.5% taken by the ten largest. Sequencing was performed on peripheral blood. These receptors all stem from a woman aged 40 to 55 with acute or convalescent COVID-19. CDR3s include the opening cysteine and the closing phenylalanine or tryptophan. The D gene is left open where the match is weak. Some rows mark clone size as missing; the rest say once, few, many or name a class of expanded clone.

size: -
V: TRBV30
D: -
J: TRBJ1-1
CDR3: CAWRDNRDTEAFF
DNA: TGTGCCTGGAGGGACAACAGGGACACTGAAGCTTTCTTT

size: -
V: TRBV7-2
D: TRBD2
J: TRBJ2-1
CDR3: CASSWEGTSGGSEQFF
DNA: TGTGCCAGCAGCTGGGAGGGGACTAGCGGGGGTAGTGAGCAGTTCTTC

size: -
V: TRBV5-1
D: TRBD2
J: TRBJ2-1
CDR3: CASSRGGAGNNEQFF
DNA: TGCGCCAGCAGCCGCGGGGGGGCCGGAAACAATGAGCAGTTCTTC

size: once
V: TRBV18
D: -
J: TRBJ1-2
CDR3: CASSPPGVDGYTF
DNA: TGTGCCAGCTCACCTCCAGGGGTGGATGGCTACACCTTC

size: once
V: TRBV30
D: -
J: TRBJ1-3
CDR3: CAWSPRGRISGNTIYF
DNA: TGTGCCTGGAGCCCAAGGGGGAGAATTTCTGGAAACACCATATATTTT

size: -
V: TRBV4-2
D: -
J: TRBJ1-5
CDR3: CASSQERLGAGNQPQHF
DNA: TGTGCCAGCAGCCAAGAACGTTTGGGGGCAGGGAATCAGCCCCAGCATTTT

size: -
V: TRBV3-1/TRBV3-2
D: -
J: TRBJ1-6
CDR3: CASSPRTAHNSPLHF
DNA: TGTGCCAGCAGCCCGCGGACAGCTCATAATTCACCCCTCCACTTT

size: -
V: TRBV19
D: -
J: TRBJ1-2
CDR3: CASRVLSYYGYTF
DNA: TGTGCCAGTCGGGTCCTGTCCTACTATGGCTACACCTTC

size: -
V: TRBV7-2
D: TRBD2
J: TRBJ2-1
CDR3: CASSFRLAGGPVDEQFF
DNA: TGTGCCAGCAGCTTCCGACTAGCGGGGGGGCCGGTGGATGAGCAGTTCTTC

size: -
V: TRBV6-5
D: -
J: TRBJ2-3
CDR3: CASNPRGARGTQYF
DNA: TGTGCCAGCAATCCTCGGGGGGCCCGAGGTACGCAGTATTTT

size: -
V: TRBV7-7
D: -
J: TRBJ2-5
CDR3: CASGVGGGGVLETQYF
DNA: TGTGCCAGCGGCGTAGGTGGAGGGGGGGTTCTAGAGACCCAGTACTTC

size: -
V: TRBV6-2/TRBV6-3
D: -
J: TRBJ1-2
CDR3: CASSYRAGGYTF
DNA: TGTGCCAGCAGTTATCGGGCGGGCGGCTACACCTTC

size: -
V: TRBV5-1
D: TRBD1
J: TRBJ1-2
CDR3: CASSLEQGRQGYTF
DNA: TGCGCCAGCAGCTTGGAACAGGGGCGCCAGGGCTACACCTTC

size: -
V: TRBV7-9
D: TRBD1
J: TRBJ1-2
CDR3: CASSRQGAVSYGYTF
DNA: TGTGCCAGCAGCCGACAGGGGGCGGTCTCCTATGGCTACACCTTC

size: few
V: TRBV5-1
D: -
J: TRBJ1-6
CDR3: CASSLPRQDSPLHF
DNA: TGCGCCAGCAGCTTGCCCCGACAGGATTCACCCCTCCACTTT

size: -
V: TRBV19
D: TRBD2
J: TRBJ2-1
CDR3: CASSTSGGAGEQFF
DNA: TGTGCCAGTAGTACCAGCGGGGGGGCCGGTGAGCAGTTCTTC

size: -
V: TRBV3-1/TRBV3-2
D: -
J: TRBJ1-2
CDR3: CASSQKGSGGWDGYTF
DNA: TGTGCCAGCAGCCAAAAAGGCAGCGGGGGATGGGATGGCTACACCTTC

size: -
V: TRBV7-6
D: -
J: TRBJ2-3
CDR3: CASSPVGFSTDTQYF
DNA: TGTGCCAGCAGCCCCGTCGGGTTTAGCACAGATACGCAGTATTTT

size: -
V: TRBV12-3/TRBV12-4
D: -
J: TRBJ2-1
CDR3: CASSLVGANEQFF
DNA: TGTGCCAGCAGTTTAGTGGGGGCCAATGAGCAGTTCTTC

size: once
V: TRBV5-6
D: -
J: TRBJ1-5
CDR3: CASSRRGALSQPQHF
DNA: TGTGCCAGCAGCCGAAGAGGCGCCCTCTCTCAGCCCCAGCATTTT

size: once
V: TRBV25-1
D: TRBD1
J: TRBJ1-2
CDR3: CASSGNRGVYGYTF
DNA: TGTGCCAGCAGTGGTAACAGGGGAGTCTATGGCTACACCTTC

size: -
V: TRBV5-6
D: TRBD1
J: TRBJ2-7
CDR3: CASSPGTGGVGRDF
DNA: TGTGCCAGCAGCCCAGGGACAGGGGGAGTTGGACGGGACTTC

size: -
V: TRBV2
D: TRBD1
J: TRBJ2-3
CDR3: CARGQGASTDTQYF
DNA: TGTGCCAGGGGACAGGGGGCTAGCACAGATACGCAGTATTTT

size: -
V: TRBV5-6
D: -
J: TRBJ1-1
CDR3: CASSLRGLNTEAFF
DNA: TGTGCCAGCAGCTTGCGGGGGTTGAACACTGAAGCTTTCTTT